A single sample is the source of the 22 T cell receptor beta chains below, sequenced in a study of regulatory T cells in long-lasting Graves disease. The time point here: newly diagnosed GD, antithyroid drugs for less than 3 months. From PBMCs, RNA was extracted and then used to make the TCR library. Sequencing libraries for TCR beta were prepared with iRepertoire HTBI primers and Arm-PCR of CDR3 regions. TCRdb re-called the multiplex PCR reads through MiXCR, storing one row per CDR3 protein. The table lists 530,000 or so distinct CDR3 sequences, 16% of them singletons. Separately, the same data were catalogued under a study of T cells in Graves' hyperthyroidism and ophthalmopathy.

The source was peripheral blood mononuclear cells (PBMCs), collected at new diagnosis, from a patient treated with antithyroid drugs. The origin of the receptors is a man between 18 and 29 years old with Graves disease.

This clonotype was counted only a few times. The chain carries TRBV6-2 or TRBV6-3 and TRBJ2-3; 7 bases align to TRBD2. The assigned J gene may be wrong: the sequence end matches TRBJ2-7 better. Germline V gene lookup returns CDR1 MNHEY and CDR2 SVGEGT. This CDR3 spans 17 amino acids. The CDR3 nucleotides are TGTGCCAGCAGCCGCCCCCGGGGGAGGGAAGGGATCTACGAGCAGTACTTC. Amino acid sequence: CASSRPRGREGIYEQYF.

This clonotype has just a few counts. The genes are TRBV27 and TRBJ2-5; 10 bases align to TRBD1. This CDR3 is built from 16 residues. The germline V gene encodes CDR1 MNHEY and CDR2 SMNVEV (reference sequence). J gave up 2 bases and V 2 bases, and 5 bases lay outside the gene matches. The CDR3 region has the DNA TGTGCCAGCAGTTTAGGGACAGGGGTTTTTCAAGAGACCCAGTACTTC. Translated: CASSLGTGVFQETQYF.

The sample holds many counts of this clonotype. J is TRBJ1-1 and V is TRBV19; D not resolved. The V end lost 3 bases, the J end lost 7 bases, and 15 bases lay between the germline ends. The CDR3 runs 14 residues. CDR1 and CDR2 from the germline V gene are LNHDA and SQIVND (reference sequence). CDR3 protein: CASSIAIRAGEAFF. CDR3 coding DNA: TGTGCCAGTAGTATCGCCATACGTGCTGGTGAAGCTTTCTTT.

This clonotype has at least ten counts. The V and J genes are TRBV6-5 and TRBJ1-5; D gene ambiguous. Per germline, CDR1 MNHEY and CDR2 SVGAGI. The CDR3 runs 13 residues. V dropped 4 bases and J dropped 5 bases, with 9 bases sitting between them. The DNA of the CDR3 is TGTGCCAGCAGTTCCAGCCGGTATCAGCCCCAGCATTTT. It translates to CASSSSRYQPQHF.

This clonotype appeared many times. The J gene is TRBJ2-7, the V gene TRBV9; 11 bases are shared with TRBD1. The CDR3 runs to 15 residues. V shed 4 bases and J 3 bases; nucleotides not matched to a gene: 6. Germline CDR1 SGDLS, CDR2 YYNGEE. Here the CDR3 DNA reads TGTGCCAGCAGCCTGAGGGGACAGGGGGACTACGAGCAGTACTTC. It encodes CASSLRGQGDYEQYF.

There are many counts of this clonotype. This chain joins TRBV24-1 and TRBJ2-3; D is ambiguous. With 5 bases removed from V and 2 bases from J, the gap between germline ends came to 7 bases. CDR1 KGHDR and CDR2 SFDVKD come from the germline V gene. This CDR3 comprises 13 residues. The CDR3 region is CATSVSSTDTQYF. The CDR3 bases are TGTGCCACCAGTGTTTCCTCCACAGATACGCAGTATTTT.

This clonotype appeared many times. CDR3 coding DNA: TGTGCCAGCAGACGGACACCGGACCGTGGAAACACCATATATTTT. Encoded protein: CASRRTPDRGNTIYF. The chain carries TRBV12-3 or TRBV12-4 and TRBJ1-3; TRBD1 is a possible D gene (5 bases). Trimming cost V 6 bases and J 3 bases, with 15 bases left between them. The CDR3 extends over 15 amino acids.

This clonotype occurred a few times. The chain has TRBV30 and TRBJ2-7; D may correspond to TRBD1 or TRBD2 (5 bases each). Trimming left V 2 bases short and J 9 bases short, with 11 bases between. Germline V gene data show CDR1 as GTSNPN and CDR2 as SVGIG (reference sequence). This CDR3 contains 11 residues. The CDR3 loop reads CAWSTGDPQYF. DNA of the CDR3: TGTGCCTGGAGTACCGGGGACCCGCAGTACTTC.

In its sample, this clonotype was seen many times. The V and J genes are TRBV3-1 and TRBJ2-1; either TRBD1 or TRBD2 may supply D (5 bases each). The CDR3 is 15 amino acids. Trimming removed 3 bases at V and 6 bases at J, with 15 bases between. Looked up from germline, CDR1 is LGHDT and CDR2 is YNNKEL (reference sequence). In DNA, the CDR3 is TGTGCCAGCAGCCAGAGTGGGACCGTAGCCAATGAGCAGTTCTTC. Translating it yields CASSQSGTVANEQFF.

This clonotype showed up many times. V gene TRBV28 combines with J gene TRBJ2-7; TRBD2 matches 7 bases. Trimming at V came to 6 bases and at J to 0 bases, leaving 8 bases not matched to a gene. CDR1 and CDR2 from the germline V gene are MDHEN and SYDVKM. This CDR3 comprises 15 residues. The CDR3 loop reads CASRDSSGNSYEQYF. DNA of the CDR3: TGTGCCAGCAGGGACTCAAGCGGGAACTCCTACGAGCAGTACTTC.

The chain combines TRBV19 with TRBJ1-5; the D is unclear. The CDR3 runs 13 residues. V was clipped by 6 bases and J by 5 bases, with 11 bases between them. Germline loops: CDR1 LNHDA, CDR2 SQIVND (reference sequence). CDR3 bases: TGTGCCAGTAGCCCGGAGAGATATCAGCCCCAGCATTTT. Translating it yields CASSPERYQPQHF.

This clonotype was found a few times. This chain uses TRBV27 with TRBJ2-1; 9 positions agree with TRBD2. Germline V gives CDR1 MNHEY, CDR2 SMNVEV (reference sequence). The CDR3 contains 13 residues. The junction had 6 bases not matched to a gene; V was cut back by 6 bases and J by 9 bases. DNA for the CDR3: TGTGCCAGCAGATTAGCGGGAGTATTTGAGCAGTTCTTC. It specifies CASRLAGVFEQFF.

Ten or more counts support this clonotype. This chain's CDR3 is CASSFMEGLNTGELFF. CDR3 in DNA: TGTGCCAGCAGTTTTATGGAGGGACTGAACACCGGGGAGCTGTTTTTT. The chain recombines TRBV27 with TRBJ2-2; possible D gene TRBD2, 6 bases. V shed 3 bases and J shed 1 base, with 12 bases lying between them. Germline V lookup: CDR1 MNHEY, CDR2 SMNVEV (reference sequence). There are 16 residues in the CDR3.

This clonotype has only a few counts. The CDR3 here is CASSPLAGIPNTGELFF. The DNA for the CDR3 is TGTGCCAGCAGCCCCCTAGCGGGAATCCCGAACACCGGGGAGCTGTTTTTT. The chain joins TRBV7-8 to TRBJ2-2, with 9 bases matching TRBD2. The length of the CDR3 is 17 residues. Unmatched junction bases numbered 7, after V lost 5 bases and J lost 0 bases. Looked up from germline, CDR1 is SGHVS and CDR2 is FQNEAQ.

This sequence joins TRBV2 and TRBJ2-3, with 14 bases matching TRBD2. V gave up 3 bases and J gave up 1 base; unmatched junction bases: 3. The CDR3 contains 17 residues. Per germline, CDR1 SNHLY and CDR2 FYNNEI. This CDR3 is CASSEGLAGVRTDTQYF. CDR3 coding DNA: TGTGCCAGCAGTGAGGGACTAGCGGGAGTTCGCACAGATACGCAGTATTTT.

The chain recombines TRBV6-1 with TRBJ1-5, with a possible D match to TRBD1 (6 bases). This CDR3 has 15 amino acids. The V end lost 5 bases, the J end lost 3 bases, and 14 bases lay between the germline ends. CDR1 is MNHNS, CDR2 SASEGT, per germline. CDR3 protein: CASSPQGPHNQPQHF. CDR3 nucleotide sequence: TGTGCCAGCAGTCCTCAGGGGCCCCACAATCAGCCCCAGCATTTT.

This clonotype was recorded a few times. The chain recombines TRBV9 with TRBJ2-1; the match to TRBD2 covers 7 bases. Germline lookup yields CDR1 SGDLS and CDR2 YYNGEE. The V and J ends lost 4 bases and 2 bases, in that order; junction bases with no gene match: 6. The CDR3 runs to 15 residues. In DNA, the CDR3 is TGTGCCAGCAGCCGTCTAGCGGATCCCTACAATGAGCAGTTCTTC. Amino acid sequence: CASSRLADPYNEQFF. Variable domain in full (rest from reference TRBV9 and TRBJ2-1): DSGVTQTPKHLITATGQRVTLRCSPRSGDLSVYWYQQSLDQGLQFLIQYYNGEERAKGNILERFSAQQFPDLHSELNLSSLELGDSALYFCASSRLADPYNEQFFGPGTRLTVL.

The V and J genes are TRBV7-9 and TRBJ1-2; possible D gene TRBD1, 5 bases. The CDR3 runs 13 residues. Trimming removed 1 base from V and 7 bases from J, with 10 bases in between. The germline V gene has CDR1 SEHNR and CDR2 FQNEAQ (reference sequence). CDR3 region: CASSLGREAGYTF. CDR3 coding DNA: TGTGCCAGCAGCTTAGGCAGGGAGGCTGGCTACACCTTC.

This clonotype has ten or more counts. The chain carries TRBV18 and TRBJ2-7; unclear D gene. Per the germline V gene, CDR1 is KGHSH and CDR2 is LQKENI. The CDR3 spans 12 residues. Deletions cut 0 bases from V and 5 bases from J, with 5 bases between. In nucleotides, the CDR3 is TGTGCCAGCTCACCACCGGCCAACGAGCAGTACTTC. Translated, it gives CASSPPANEQYF.

This clonotype was counted ten times or more. This chain connects TRBV28 to TRBJ2-5, with 9 bases that match TRBD1. Germline-derived CDR1 and CDR2 are MDHEN and SYDVKM. V shed 3 bases, J shed 4 bases, and the junction held 6 bases outside the gene matches. This CDR3 is built from 15 residues. As DNA, the CDR3 is TGTGCCAGCAGTTTGTCCGGGACAGGGCTAGAGACCCAGTACTTC. Encoded protein: CASSLSGTGLETQYF.

This clonotype was counted between two and nine times. V is TRBV2 and J is TRBJ1-3; maybe TRBD1 (6 bases). In germline, CDR1 is SNHLY, CDR2 FYNNEI. Trimming pared 6 bases from V and 0 bases from J, leaving 18 bases between. This CDR3 has 17 residues. Here the CDR3 DNA reads TGTGCCAGCAGGCAACAGGGCTTGGATTACTCTGGAAACACCATATATTTT. As protein: CASRQQGLDYSGNTIYF.

This clonotype occurred a few times. The V and J genes are TRBV4-1 and TRBJ1-1; 8 bases agree with TRBD1. The CDR3 runs 15 residues. Germline V lookup: CDR1 MGHRA, CDR2 YSYEKL. V lost 1 base, J lost 1 base, and 2 bases stayed unmatched. CDR3 sequence (DNA): TGCGCCAGCAGCCAAGTGGGGACAGGGAACACTGAAGCTTTCTTT. This sequence encodes CASSQVGTGNTEAFF.